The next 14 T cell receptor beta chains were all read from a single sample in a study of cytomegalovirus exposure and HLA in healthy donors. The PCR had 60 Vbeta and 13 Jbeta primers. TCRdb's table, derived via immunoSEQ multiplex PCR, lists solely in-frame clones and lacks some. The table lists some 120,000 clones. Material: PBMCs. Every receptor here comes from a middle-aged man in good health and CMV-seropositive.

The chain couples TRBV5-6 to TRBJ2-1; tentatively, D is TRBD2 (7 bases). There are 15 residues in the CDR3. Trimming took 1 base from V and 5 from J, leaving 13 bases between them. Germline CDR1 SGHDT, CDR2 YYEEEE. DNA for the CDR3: TGTGCCAGCAGCTTGCTGGGGGGGCAACACAATGAGCAGTTCTTC. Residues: CASSLLGGQHNEQFF.

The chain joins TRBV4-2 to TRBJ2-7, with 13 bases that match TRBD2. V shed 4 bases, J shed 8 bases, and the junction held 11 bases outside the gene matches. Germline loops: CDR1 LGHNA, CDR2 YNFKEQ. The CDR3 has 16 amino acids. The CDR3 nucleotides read TGTGCCAGCAGCCCTTTACCGGGACTAGCGGGAATGCAGCAGTACTTC. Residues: CASSPLPGLAGMQQYF.

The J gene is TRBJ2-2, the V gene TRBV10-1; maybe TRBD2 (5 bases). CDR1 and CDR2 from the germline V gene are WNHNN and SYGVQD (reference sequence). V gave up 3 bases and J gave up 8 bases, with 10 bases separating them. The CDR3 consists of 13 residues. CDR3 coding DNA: TGCGCCAGCAGTGATCGAGGAGGAGGGGAGCTGTTTTTT. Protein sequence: CASSDRGGGELFF.

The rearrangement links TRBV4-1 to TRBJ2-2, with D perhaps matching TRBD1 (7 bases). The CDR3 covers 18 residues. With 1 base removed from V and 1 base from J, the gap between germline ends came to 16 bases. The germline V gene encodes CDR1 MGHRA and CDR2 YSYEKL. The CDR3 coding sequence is TGCGCCAGCAGCCAAGTATGGGCGGGACAGTTGAACACCGGGGAGCTGTTTTTT. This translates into CASSQVWAGQLNTGELFF.

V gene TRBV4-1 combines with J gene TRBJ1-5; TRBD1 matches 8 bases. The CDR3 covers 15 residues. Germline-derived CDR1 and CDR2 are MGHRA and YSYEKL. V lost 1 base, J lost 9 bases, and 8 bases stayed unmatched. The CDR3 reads CASSQVPGGGMPQHF. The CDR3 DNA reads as TGCGCCAGCAGCCAAGTTCCAGGGGGCGGCATGCCCCAGCATTTT.

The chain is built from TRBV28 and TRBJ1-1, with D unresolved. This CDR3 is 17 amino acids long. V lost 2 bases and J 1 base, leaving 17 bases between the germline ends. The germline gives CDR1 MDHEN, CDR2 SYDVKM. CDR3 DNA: TGTGCCAGCAGTTTAATACGCAGGAAGATAGGGAACACTGAAGCTTTCTTT. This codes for CASSLIRRKIGNTEAFF.

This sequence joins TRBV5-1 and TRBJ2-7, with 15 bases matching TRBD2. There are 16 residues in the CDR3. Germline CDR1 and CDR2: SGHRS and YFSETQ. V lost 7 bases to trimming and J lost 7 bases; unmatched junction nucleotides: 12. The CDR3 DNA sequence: TGCGCCAGCGGCCCGACGGGACTAGCGGGAGGAGGAGAGCAGTACTTC. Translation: CASGPTGLAGGGEQYF.

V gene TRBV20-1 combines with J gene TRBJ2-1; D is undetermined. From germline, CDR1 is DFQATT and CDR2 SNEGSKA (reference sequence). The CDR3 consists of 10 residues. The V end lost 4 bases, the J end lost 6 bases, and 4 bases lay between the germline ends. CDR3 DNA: TGCAGTGCTACGTTCAATGAGCAGTTCTTC. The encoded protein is CSATFNEQFF.

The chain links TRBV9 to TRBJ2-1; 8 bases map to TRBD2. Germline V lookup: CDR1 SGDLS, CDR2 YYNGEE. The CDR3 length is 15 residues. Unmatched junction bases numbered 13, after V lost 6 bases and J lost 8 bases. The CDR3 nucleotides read TGTGCCAGCACCGACGTACCGGGAGGGCCAGATGAGCAGTTCTTC. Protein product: CASTDVPGGPDEQFF.

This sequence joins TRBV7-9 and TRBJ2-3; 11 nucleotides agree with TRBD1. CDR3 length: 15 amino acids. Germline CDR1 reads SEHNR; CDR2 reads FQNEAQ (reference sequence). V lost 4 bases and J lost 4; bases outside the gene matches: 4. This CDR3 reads CASSWGQGVSDTQYF. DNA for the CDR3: TGTGCCAGCAGCTGGGGACAGGGGGTTTCAGATACGCAGTATTTT.

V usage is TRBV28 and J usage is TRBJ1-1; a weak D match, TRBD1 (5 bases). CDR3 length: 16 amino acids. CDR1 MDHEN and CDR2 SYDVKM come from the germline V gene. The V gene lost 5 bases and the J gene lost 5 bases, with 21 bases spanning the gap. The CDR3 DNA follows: TGTGCCAGCAGTCCCCCCGGGAGGGGCGGAGGAACTGAAGCTTTCTTT. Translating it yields CASSPPGRGGGTEAFF.

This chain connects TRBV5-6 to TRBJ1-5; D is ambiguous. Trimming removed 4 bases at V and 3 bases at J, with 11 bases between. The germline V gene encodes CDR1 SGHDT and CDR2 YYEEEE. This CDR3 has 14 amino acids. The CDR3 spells CASSVTANNQPQHF. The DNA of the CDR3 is TGTGCCAGCAGCGTTACAGCAAACAATCAGCCCCAGCATTTT.

The CDR3 DNA reads TGCGCCAGCAGCTTGGCCGGACATAGCTCCTACGAGCAGTACTTC. Translating gives CASSLAGHSSYEQYF. The chain employs TRBV5-1 and TRBJ2-7; possible D gene TRBD1, 5 bases. Germline assignment: CDR1 SGHRS and CDR2 YFSETQ. V shed 0 bases and J shed 0 bases, with 10 bases lying between them. The CDR3 has 15 amino acids.

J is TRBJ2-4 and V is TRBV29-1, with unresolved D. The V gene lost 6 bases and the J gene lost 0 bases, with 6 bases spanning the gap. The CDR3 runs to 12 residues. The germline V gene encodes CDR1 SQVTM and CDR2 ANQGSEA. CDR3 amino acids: CSVGLAKNIQYF. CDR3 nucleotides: TGCAGCGTCGGGTTAGCCAAAAACATTCAGTACTTC.